These 28 T cell receptor beta chains were sequenced from one sample in a study of blood T cell repertoires in COVID-19. The protocol was immunoSEQ multiplex PCR, while the TCRdb copy is restricted to in-frame clones and leaves out a portion. This sample yields about 260,000 clones, of which around nine tenths are seen a single time; around 5% belongs to the top ten. The source material was peripheral blood. The origin of the receptors is a woman aged 55-75 years with COVID-19, enrolled during active disease.

CDR3 coding DNA: TGTGCCAGTAGTAGGGCAGGGGACCGCTACGAGCAGTACTTC. Its translation is CASSRAGDRYEQYF. This rearrangement joins TRBV19 to TRBJ2-7, with a tentative D call TRBD1 (6 bases). Between the trimmed V and J ends, which lost 4 bases and 3 bases, there was a span of 13 bases. The CDR3 contains 14 residues. CDR1 is LNHDA, CDR2 SQIVND, per germline (reference sequence).

A note on this clone: Other DNA sequences in this specimen translate into the identical CDR3. The DNA for the CDR3 is TGTGCCAGCAGGGCCGGAACCTCGGGCGAGCAGTACTTC. It is translated as CASRAGTSGEQYF. The V and J genes are TRBV27 and TRBJ2-7; no definite D call. From germline, CDR1 is MNHEY and CDR2 SMNVEV (reference sequence). The V end lost 6 bases, the J end lost 6 bases, and 15 bases lay between the germline ends. CDR3 length: 13 residues.

The chain uses TRBV30 and TRBJ1-2; 9 bases agree with TRBD1. This CDR3 has 14 residues. Germline trimming cut 1 base from V and 4 bases from J; bases unmatched to any gene: 4. CDR1 GTSNPN and CDR2 SVGIG come from the germline V gene (reference sequence). The CDR3 region has the DNA TGTGCCTGGAGTGGGACAGGGGTGGCCTATGGCTACACCTTC. Translated: CAWSGTGVAYGYTF.

This rearrangement joins TRBV11-2 to TRBJ1-4, with 7 bases aligning to TRBD1. The germline V gene has CDR1 SGHAT and CDR2 FQNNGV. The trim removed 3 bases at V and 8 bases at J, leaving 12 bases unmatched. The CDR3 has 16 residues. The CDR3 reads CASSFSSRGIGEKLFF. Written as DNA, the CDR3 is TGTGCCAGCAGCTTTTCCTCCAGGGGGATTGGGGAAAAACTGTTTTTT.

This clone was observed a few times. The gene calls are TRBV7-8 and TRBJ1-1; D remains unclear. The ends were cut back, 5 bases at V and 0 bases at J, with 19 bases in the middle. Germline V gene sequence: CDR1 SGHVS, CDR2 FQNEAQ. The CDR3 spans 17 residues. In DNA form, the CDR3 reads TGTGCCAGCAGCAACCTAAACAGACAACAGATGAACACTGAAGCTTTCTTT. It translates to CASSNLNRQQMNTEAFF.

The chain recombines TRBV28 with TRBJ1-4; TRBD1 agrees at 9 bases. With V trimmed by 4 bases and J by 7 bases, 1 base remained unmatched. The germline CDR1 and CDR2 sequences are MDHEN and SYDVKM. The CDR3 is made up of 13 amino acids. CDR3 coding DNA: TGTGCCAGCAGTTGGACAGGGGTTGAAAAACTGTTTTTT. It translates to CASSWTGVEKLFF.

The V call is TRBV7-9, the J call TRBJ2-7, with D tentatively TRBD2 (5 bases). Per germline, CDR1 SEHNR and CDR2 FQNEAQ (reference sequence). Trimming pared 3 bases from V and 0 bases from J, leaving 21 bases between. The CDR3 runs 18 residues. Here the CDR3 DNA reads TGTGCCAGCAGCTTTCATTTAGGTCCGGACTCGAGCTCCTACGAGCAGTACTTC. As protein: CASSFHLGPDSSSYEQYF.

The rearrangement links TRBV6-2 or TRBV6-3 to TRBJ2-5; D is unclear. Germline V gene lookup returns CDR1 MNHEY and CDR2 SVGEGT. V was shortened by 5 bases and J by 5 bases, with 9 bases between the two germline ends. The CDR3 extends over 12 amino acids. CDR3 sequence reads: CASSTNRETQYF. The CDR3 DNA reads TGTGCCAGCAGTACGAACCGGGAGACCCAGTACTTC.

The chain links TRBV5-6 to TRBJ2-2; 7 bases match TRBD1. With V trimmed by 6 bases and J by 1 base, 9 bases remained unmatched. The CDR3 runs 16 residues. In germline, CDR1 is SGHDT, CDR2 YYEEEE. CDR3 sequence reads: CASTTLGQRNTGELFF. CDR3 in DNA: TGTGCCAGCACCACCCTGGGACAGAGGAACACCGGGGAGCTGTTTTTT.

The chain has TRBV6-2 or TRBV6-3 and TRBJ2-7; D is possibly TRBD2 (5 bases). Trimming pared 5 bases from V and 0 bases from J, leaving 20 bases between. This CDR3 has 17 residues. CDR1 is MNHEY, CDR2 SVGEGT, per germline. The CDR3 protein is CASSPTRGRRASYEQYF. CDR3 DNA sequence: TGTGCCAGCAGTCCGACCCGGGGTAGAAGGGCCTCCTACGAGCAGTACTTC.

This clone was recorded once. Other DNA sequences of this sample code for an identical CDR3. This chain uses TRBV5-1 with TRBJ2-3, with 8 bases matching TRBD2. J lost 4 bases, V lost 5 bases, and 3 bases had no gene match. Germline V gives CDR1 SGHRS, CDR2 YFSETQ. This CDR3 comprises 13 residues. CDR3 sequence reads: CASSSGTADTQYF. The CDR3 region has the DNA TGCGCCAGCAGTAGCGGGACCGCAGATACGCAGTATTTT.

The chain links TRBV28 to TRBJ1-2; 8 bases align to TRBD1. V lost 7 bases and J lost 2; bases outside the gene matches: 9. The CDR3 is made up of 15 amino acids. The germline CDR1 and CDR2 sequences are MDHEN and SYDVKM. As DNA, the CDR3 is TGTGCCAGCACCCCCCCGGACAGGGAGAACTATGGCTACACCTTC. It encodes CASTPPDRENYGYTF.

This clone showed up just once. The V gene is TRBV7-2, the J gene TRBJ2-1; 7 nucleotides line up with TRBD2. The CDR3 runs to 11 residues. Germline V lookup: CDR1 SGHTA, CDR2 FQGNSA. Unmatched junction bases numbered 3, after V lost 4 bases and J lost 12 bases. The CDR3 loop is CASSSTSPQFF. The CDR3 DNA follows: TGTGCCAGCAGCTCGACTAGCCCGCAGTTCTTC. Using reference TRBV7-2 and TRBJ2-1 for the parts outside the CDR3, the full variable domain is GAGVSQSPSNKVTEKGKDVELRCDPISGHTALYWYRQSLGQGLEFLIYFQGNSAPDKSGLPSDRFSAERTGGSVSTLTIQRTQQEDSAVYLCASSSTSPQFFGPGTRLTVL.

This clone was found once. This rearrangement joins TRBV27 to TRBJ2-1, with D tentatively TRBD1 (5 bases). This CDR3 has 16 residues. CDR1 MNHEY and CDR2 SMNVEV come from the germline V gene (reference sequence). V lost 1 base and J lost 0, with 10 bases in between. CDR3 region: CASSLYGQSSYNEQFF. Written as DNA, the CDR3 is TGTGCCAGCAGTTTATACGGACAAAGCTCCTACAATGAGCAGTTCTTC.

V and J are TRBV9 and TRBJ1-5; D ambiguous. The CDR3 has 14 amino acids. Trimming shortened V by 3 bases and J by 2 bases, and 9 bases separated the two germline ends. CDR1 is SGDLS and CDR2 is YYNGEE in the germline V gene. The CDR3 loop is CASSGGQRNQPQHF. Here the CDR3 DNA reads TGTGCCAGCAGCGGTGGGCAGCGCAATCAGCCCCAGCATTTT.

This clone was seen once. V and J are TRBV7-3 and TRBJ2-2; no firm D call. The V end lost 3 bases, the J end lost 7 bases, and 3 bases lay between the germline ends. The CDR3 length is 11 residues. Germline V gene sequence: CDR1 SGHTA, CDR2 FQGTGA. CDR3 sequence (DNA): TGTGCCAGCAGCTTCGGCGGGGAGCTGTTTTTT. As protein: CASSFGGELFF.

The gene calls are TRBV2 and TRBJ1-4; D possibly corresponds to TRBD1 (6 bases). V was trimmed by 6 bases and J by 0 bases, leaving 14 bases between them. Germline V gene data show CDR1 as SNHLY and CDR2 as FYNNEI. The CDR3 has 16 amino acids. In DNA form, the CDR3 reads TGTGCCAGCAGGAGGGGGTGGGTTGCAACTAATGAAAAACTGTTTTTT. Its protein product is CASRRGWVATNEKLFF.

This chain links TRBV18 with TRBJ2-1; TRBD1 agrees at 8 bases. Germline-derived CDR1 and CDR2 are KGHSH and LQKENI. Trimming at V came to 6 bases and at J to 8 bases, leaving 12 bases not matched to a gene. The CDR3 is 15 amino acids. This chain's CDR3 is CASSPDRGKVYEQFF. In DNA form, the CDR3 reads TGTGCCAGCTCCCCAGACAGGGGAAAAGTATATGAGCAGTTCTTC.

The chain combines TRBV29-1 with TRBJ2-1, with D possibly matching TRBD2 (6 bases). Trimming removed 1 base from V and 3 bases from J, with 19 bases in between. This CDR3 has 17 residues. Germline CDR1 and CDR2: SQVTM and ANQGSEA. The DNA of the CDR3 is TGCAGCGTTGAAGCTTCGGGTAGGCTAGCGTTCTACAATGAGCAGTTCTTC. Its protein product is CSVEASGRLAFYNEQFF.

The chain recombines TRBV7-9 with TRBJ2-1; 10 positions agree with TRBD2. From germline, CDR1 is SEHNR and CDR2 FQNEAQ (reference sequence). V dropped 7 bases and J dropped 7; count of bases not matched to a gene: 4. This CDR3 has 13 amino acids. The CDR3 sequence: CASKRTSGNEQFF. In nucleotides, the CDR3 is TGTGCCAGCAAAAGGACTAGCGGAAATGAGCAGTTCTTC.

This clone was observed once. This chain joins TRBV4-1 and TRBJ1-1; D gene unclear. V gave up 4 bases and J gave up 7 bases, with 19 bases separating them. Germline values: CDR1 MGHRA, CDR2 YSYEKL. There are 15 residues in the CDR3. The DNA for the CDR3 is TGCGCCAGCAGCCTAACACCTGGGTCAGGATTTGAAGCTTTCTTT. Amino acids: CASSLTPGSGFEAFF.

V usage is TRBV4-2 and J usage is TRBJ1-1; the D is unclear. The CDR3 extends over 16 amino acids. The V and J ends lost 5 bases and 1 base respectively, with 17 bases between them. In germline, CDR1 is LGHNA, CDR2 YNFKEQ. The CDR3 DNA follows: TGTGCCAGCAGCTACAAGGTAGCCCAAGGGAACACTGAAGCTTTCTTT. Residues: CASSYKVAQGNTEAFF.

DNA of the CDR3: TGTGCCACCAGCAGAGCACAGGGCCGTACTAATTCACCCCTCCACTTT. It specifies CATSRAQGRTNSPLHF. V and J are TRBV15 and TRBJ1-6, with a weak D call TRBD1 (6 bases). The CDR3 runs to 16 residues. V was clipped by 1 base and J by 6 bases, with 13 bases between them. Looked up from germline, CDR1 is LNHNV and CDR2 is YYDKDF (reference sequence).

The chain has TRBV5-4 and TRBJ1-6; 9 nucleotides line up with TRBD1. Germline CDR1 reads SGHNT; CDR2 reads YYREEE (reference sequence). This CDR3 has 15 amino acids. Losses at the gene ends were 5 bases for V and 7 bases for J; bases not matched to a gene: 7. CDR3: CASRYRQGGNSPLHF. DNA for the CDR3: TGTGCCAGCAGATACCGACAGGGGGGGAATTCACCCCTCCACTTT.

The chain carries TRBV28 and TRBJ1-2; possible D gene TRBD1, 6 bases. This CDR3 comprises 13 residues. Germline V lookup: CDR1 MDHEN, CDR2 SYDVKM. The ends were cut back, 5 bases at V and 8 bases at J, with 15 bases in the middle. For the CDR3, the DNA is TGTGCCAGCAGTCCCCAGGGGATTCGAGGCTACACCTTC. This codes for CASSPQGIRGYTF.

The gene calls are TRBV6-5 and TRBJ1-3; D is ambiguous. V lost 5 bases to trimming and J lost 11 bases, with 13 bases between them. The length of the CDR3 is 12 residues. Germline CDR1 is MNHEY and CDR2 is SVGAGI. The CDR3 sequence: CASSRPNGAIYF. The CDR3 coding sequence is TGTGCCAGCAGTAGACCCAACGGGGCCATATATTTT.

The chain couples TRBV24-1 to TRBJ2-1; TRBD2 agrees at 10 bases. Trimming at V came to 1 base and at J to 3 bases, leaving 14 bases not matched to a gene. Germline assignment: CDR1 KGHDR and CDR2 SFDVKD. The length of the CDR3 is 20 residues. The CDR3 is CATSDFPPAGGTSDYNEQFF. The CDR3 nucleotides are TGTGCCACCAGTGATTTCCCCCCCGCGGGTGGGACTAGCGACTACAATGAGCAGTTCTTC.

V usage is TRBV6-5 and J usage is TRBJ2-1; no definite D call. Germline-derived CDR1 and CDR2 are MNHEY and SVGAGI. The CDR3 is 12 residues long. V was clipped by 7 bases and J by 9 bases, with 13 bases between them. In DNA, the CDR3 is TGTGCCAGCACGGTGGCGGTGAGTGAGCAGTTCTTC. It specifies CASTVAVSEQFF.